This T cell receptor beta chain was documented in a study of blood T cell repertoires in COVID-19. Study-wide context: Donors in the United States, Italy and Spain gave samples during acute or convalescent COVID-19. Nucleic acid was either cDNA or gDNA, and it came from T cells, B-cell-depleted T cells, or PBMCs.

CDR3 length: 15 residues. Trimming shortened V by 3 bases and J by 0 bases, and 9 bases separated the two germline ends. Germline V gene lookup returns CDR1 MNHNY and CDR2 SVGAGI (reference sequence). Study processing details: Quantification of nucleated cells was approximated via reference gene primer amplification. Produced via immunoSEQ multiplex PCR; TCRdb's table is partial and in-frame only. V and J calls and clone size are given by that table; D and trimming were obtained from the DNA. Among roughly 420,000 clones listed, 70% to 90% were seen once. Participant reports of clinical history set cohort assignment.

This sequence was found in a woman aged 25 to 39 with acute COVID-19. The V and J genes are TRBV6-6 and TRBJ1-3; D not certain. Sample: PBMCs or T cells enriched from blood (not recorded which). The CDR3 DNA follows: TGTGCCAGCAGTTATTCGGGAGTCTCTGGAAACACCATATATTTT. Protein: CASSYSGVSGNTIYF.